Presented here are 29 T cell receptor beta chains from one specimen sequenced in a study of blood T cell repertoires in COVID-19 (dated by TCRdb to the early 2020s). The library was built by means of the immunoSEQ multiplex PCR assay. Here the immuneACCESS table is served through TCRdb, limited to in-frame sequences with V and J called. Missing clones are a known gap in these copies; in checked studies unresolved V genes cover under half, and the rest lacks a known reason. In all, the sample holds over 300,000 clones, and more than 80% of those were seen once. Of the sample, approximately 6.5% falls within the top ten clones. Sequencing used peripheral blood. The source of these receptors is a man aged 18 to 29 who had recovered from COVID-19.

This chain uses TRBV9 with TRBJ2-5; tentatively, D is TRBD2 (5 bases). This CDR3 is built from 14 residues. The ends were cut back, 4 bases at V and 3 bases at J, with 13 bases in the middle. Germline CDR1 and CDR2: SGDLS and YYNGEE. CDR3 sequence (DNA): TGTGCCAGCAGCCCTCAGGACTTGGAAGAGACCCAGTACTTC. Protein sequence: CASSPQDLEETQYF.

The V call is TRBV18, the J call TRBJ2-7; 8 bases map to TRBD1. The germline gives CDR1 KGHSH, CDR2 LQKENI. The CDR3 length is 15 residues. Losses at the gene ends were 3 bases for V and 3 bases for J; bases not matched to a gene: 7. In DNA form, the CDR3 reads TGTGCCAGCTCACCGGCGGGACAGGCCTTCTACGAGCAGTACTTC. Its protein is CASSPAGQAFYEQYF.

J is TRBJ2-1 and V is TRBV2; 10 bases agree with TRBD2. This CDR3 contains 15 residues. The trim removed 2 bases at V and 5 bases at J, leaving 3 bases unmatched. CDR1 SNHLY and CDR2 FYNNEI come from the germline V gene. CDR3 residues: CASSELAGDNNEQFF. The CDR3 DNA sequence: TGTGCCAGCAGTGAACTAGCGGGGGATAACAATGAGCAGTTCTTC.

For the CDR3, the DNA is TGCGCCAGCAGCCAAGATACGGGGGGTTGGACTGAAGCTTTCTTT. This sequence encodes CASSQDTGGWTEAFF. The chain carries TRBV4-1 and TRBJ1-1, with TRBD1 as a possible D gene (5 bases). The CDR3 has 15 amino acids. Germline lookup yields CDR1 MGHRA and CDR2 YSYEKL. The V end was cut by 0 bases, the J end by 5 bases, with 13 bases between.

The CDR3 loop reads CASSLEAATEAFF. In DNA, the CDR3 is TGCGCCAGCAGCTTGGAAGCGGCCACTGAAGCTTTCTTT. J is TRBJ1-1 and V is TRBV5-1; D is undetermined. Trimming cost V 0 bases and J 4 bases, with 7 bases left between them. The CDR3 has 13 amino acids. The germline V gene encodes CDR1 SGHRS and CDR2 YFSETQ. The full variable domain, in which reference TRBV5-1 and TRBJ1-1 provide the parts outside the CDR3, is KAGVTQTPRYLIKTRGQQVTLSCSPISGHRSVSWYQQTPGQGLQFLFEYFSETQRNKGNFPGRFSGRQFSNSRSEMNVSTLELGDSALYLCASSLEAATEAFFGQGTRLTVV.

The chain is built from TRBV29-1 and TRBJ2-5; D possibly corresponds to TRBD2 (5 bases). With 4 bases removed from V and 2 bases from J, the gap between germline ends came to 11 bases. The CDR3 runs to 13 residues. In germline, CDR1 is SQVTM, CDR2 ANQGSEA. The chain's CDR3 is CSVGLRTQETQYF. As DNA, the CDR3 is TGCAGCGTTGGACTACGCACTCAAGAGACCCAGTACTTC.

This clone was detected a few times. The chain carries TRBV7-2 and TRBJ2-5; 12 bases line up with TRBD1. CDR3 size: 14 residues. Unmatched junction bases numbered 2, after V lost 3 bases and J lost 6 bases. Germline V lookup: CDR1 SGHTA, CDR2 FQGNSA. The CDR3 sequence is CASSFGDRGQTQYF. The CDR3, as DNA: TGTGCCAGCAGCTTTGGGGACAGGGGGCAGACCCAGTACTTC.

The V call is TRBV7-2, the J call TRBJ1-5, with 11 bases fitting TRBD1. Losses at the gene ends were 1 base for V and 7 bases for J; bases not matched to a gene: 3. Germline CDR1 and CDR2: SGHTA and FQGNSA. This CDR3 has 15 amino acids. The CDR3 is CASSLVGQGGQPQHF. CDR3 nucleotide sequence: TGTGCCAGCAGCTTAGTGGGACAGGGGGGGCAGCCCCAGCATTTT.

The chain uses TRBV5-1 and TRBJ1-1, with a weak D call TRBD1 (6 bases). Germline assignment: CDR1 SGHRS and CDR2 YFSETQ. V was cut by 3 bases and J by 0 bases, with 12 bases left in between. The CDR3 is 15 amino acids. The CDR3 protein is CASSWNGDMNTEAFF. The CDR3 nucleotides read TGCGCCAGCAGCTGGAATGGGGACATGAACACTGAAGCTTTCTTT.

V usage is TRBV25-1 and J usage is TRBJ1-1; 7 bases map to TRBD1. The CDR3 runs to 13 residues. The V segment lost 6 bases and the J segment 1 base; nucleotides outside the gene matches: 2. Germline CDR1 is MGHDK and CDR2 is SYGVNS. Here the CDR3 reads CASRTGPNTEAFF. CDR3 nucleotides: TGTGCCAGCAGGACAGGGCCGAACACTGAAGCTTTCTTT.

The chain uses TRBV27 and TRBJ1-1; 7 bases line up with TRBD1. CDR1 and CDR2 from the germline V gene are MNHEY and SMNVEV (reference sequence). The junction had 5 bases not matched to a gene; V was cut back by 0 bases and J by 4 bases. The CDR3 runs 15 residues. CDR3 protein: CASSLSRQGGTEAFF. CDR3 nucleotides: TGTGCCAGCAGTTTATCGCGACAGGGAGGCACTGAAGCTTTCTTT.

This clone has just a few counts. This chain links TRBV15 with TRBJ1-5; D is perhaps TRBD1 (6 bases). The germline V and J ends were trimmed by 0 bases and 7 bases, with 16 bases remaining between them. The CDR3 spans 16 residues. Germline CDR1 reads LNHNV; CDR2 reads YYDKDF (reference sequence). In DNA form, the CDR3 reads TGTGCCACCAGCAGAGAGGACGGGACATTAAGGCAGCCCCAGCATTTT. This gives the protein CATSREDGTLRQPQHF. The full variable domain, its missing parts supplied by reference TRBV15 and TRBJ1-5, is DAMVIQNPRYQVTQFGKPVTLSCSQTLNHNVMYWYQQKSSQAPKLLFHYYDKDFNNEADTPDNFQSRRPNTSFCFLDIRSPGLGDTAMYLCATSREDGTLRQPQHFGDGTRLSIL.

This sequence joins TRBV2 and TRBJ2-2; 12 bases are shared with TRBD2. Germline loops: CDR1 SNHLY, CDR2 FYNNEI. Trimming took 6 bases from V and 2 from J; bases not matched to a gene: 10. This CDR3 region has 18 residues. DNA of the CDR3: TGTGCCAGCAGAGCCGGGACTAGCGGGTTAGGTAACACCGGGGAGCTGTTTTTT. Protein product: CASRAGTSGLGNTGELFF.

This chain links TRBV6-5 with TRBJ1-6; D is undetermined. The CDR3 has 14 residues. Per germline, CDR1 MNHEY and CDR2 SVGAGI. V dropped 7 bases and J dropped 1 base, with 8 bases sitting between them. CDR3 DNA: TGTGCCAGCATAGGACTGTCCTATAATTCACCCCTCCACTTT. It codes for CASIGLSYNSPLHF.

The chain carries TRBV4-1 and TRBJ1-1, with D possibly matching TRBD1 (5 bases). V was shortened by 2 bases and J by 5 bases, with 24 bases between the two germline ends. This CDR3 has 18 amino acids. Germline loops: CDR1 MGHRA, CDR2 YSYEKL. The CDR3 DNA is TGCGCCAGCAGCCAAAAGGGGCAGGGCCTACGGAAGGAGACTGAAGCTTTCTTT. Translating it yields CASSQKGQGLRKETEAFF.

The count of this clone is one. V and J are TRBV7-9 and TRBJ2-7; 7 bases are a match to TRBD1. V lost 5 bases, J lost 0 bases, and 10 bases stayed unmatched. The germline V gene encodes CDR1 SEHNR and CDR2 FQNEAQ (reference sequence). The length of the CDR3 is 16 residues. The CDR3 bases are TGTGCCAGCAGCCGAGGGTTGGGACAGTACTCCTACGAGCAGTACTTC. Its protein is CASSRGLGQYSYEQYF.

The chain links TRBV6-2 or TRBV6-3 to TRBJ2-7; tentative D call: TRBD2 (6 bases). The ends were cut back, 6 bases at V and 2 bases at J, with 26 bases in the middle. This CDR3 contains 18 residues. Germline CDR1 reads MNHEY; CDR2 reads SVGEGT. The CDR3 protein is CASSKPWGGKTSPYEQYF. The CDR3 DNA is TGTGCCAGCAGCAAACCATGGGGAGGTAAGACGAGTCCCTACGAGCAGTACTTC.

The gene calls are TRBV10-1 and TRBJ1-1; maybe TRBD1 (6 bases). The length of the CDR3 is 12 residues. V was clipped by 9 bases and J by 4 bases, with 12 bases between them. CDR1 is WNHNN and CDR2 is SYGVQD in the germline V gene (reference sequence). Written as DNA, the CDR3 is TGCGCCAGTCACAGGGTTCGCACTGAAGCTTTCTTT. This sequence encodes CASHRVRTEAFF.

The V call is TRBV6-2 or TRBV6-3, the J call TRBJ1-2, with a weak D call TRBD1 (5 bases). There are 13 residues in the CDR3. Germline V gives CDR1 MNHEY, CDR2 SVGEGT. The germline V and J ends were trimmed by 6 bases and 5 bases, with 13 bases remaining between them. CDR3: CASSIAGRYGYTF. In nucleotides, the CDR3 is TGTGCCAGCAGCATAGCGGGACGGTATGGCTACACCTTC.

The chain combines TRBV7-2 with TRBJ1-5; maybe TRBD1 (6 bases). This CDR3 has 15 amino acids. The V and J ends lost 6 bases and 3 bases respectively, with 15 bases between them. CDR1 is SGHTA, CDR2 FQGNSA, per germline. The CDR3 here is CASSPDRSFNQPQHF. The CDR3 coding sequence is TGTGCCAGCAGTCCCGACAGGTCCTTCAATCAGCCCCAGCATTTT.

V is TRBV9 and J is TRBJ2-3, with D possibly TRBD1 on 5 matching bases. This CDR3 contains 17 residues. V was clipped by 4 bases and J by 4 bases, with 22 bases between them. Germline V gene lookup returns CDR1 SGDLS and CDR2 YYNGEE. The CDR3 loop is CASSTSLGLVAADTQYF. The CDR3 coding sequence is TGTGCCAGCAGCACCTCCCTGGGGCTAGTGGCGGCAGATACGCAGTATTTT. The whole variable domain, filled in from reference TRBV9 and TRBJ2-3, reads DSGVTQTPKHLITATGQRVTLRCSPRSGDLSVYWYQQSLDQGLQFLIQYYNGEERAKGNILERFSAQQFPDLHSELNLSSLELGDSALYFCASSTSLGLVAADTQYFGPGTRLTVL.

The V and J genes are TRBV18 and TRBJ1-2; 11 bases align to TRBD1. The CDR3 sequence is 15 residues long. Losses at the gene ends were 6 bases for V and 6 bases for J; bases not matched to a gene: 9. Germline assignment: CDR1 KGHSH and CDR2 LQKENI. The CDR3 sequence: CASSQGQGASNGYTF. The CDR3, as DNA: TGTGCCAGCTCCCAAGGACAGGGGGCTTCGAATGGCTACACCTTC.

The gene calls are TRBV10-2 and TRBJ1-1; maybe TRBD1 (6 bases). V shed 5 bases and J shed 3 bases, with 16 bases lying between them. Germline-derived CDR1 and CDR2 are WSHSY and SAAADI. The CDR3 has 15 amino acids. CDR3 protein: CASSLGTRGDTEAFF. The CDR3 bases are TGCGCCAGCAGTCTCGGGACACGGGGGGACACTGAAGCTTTCTTT.

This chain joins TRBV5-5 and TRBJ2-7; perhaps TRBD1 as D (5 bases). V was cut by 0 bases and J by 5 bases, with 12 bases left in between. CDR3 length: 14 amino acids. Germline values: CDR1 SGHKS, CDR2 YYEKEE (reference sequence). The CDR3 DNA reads TGTGCCAGCAGCTTGGAAGGACACCGGGACGAGCAGTACTTC. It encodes CASSLEGHRDEQYF.

The CDR3 here is CATSRDGGFQGHGYTF. As DNA, the CDR3 is TGTGCCACCAGCAGAGACGGGGGATTCCAGGGTCATGGCTACACCTTC. This chain joins TRBV15 and TRBJ1-2; D may be TRBD1 (5 bases). The CDR3 covers 16 residues. CDR1 is LNHNV, CDR2 YYDKDF, per germline (reference sequence). With 0 bases removed from V and 6 bases from J, the gap between germline ends came to 17 bases.

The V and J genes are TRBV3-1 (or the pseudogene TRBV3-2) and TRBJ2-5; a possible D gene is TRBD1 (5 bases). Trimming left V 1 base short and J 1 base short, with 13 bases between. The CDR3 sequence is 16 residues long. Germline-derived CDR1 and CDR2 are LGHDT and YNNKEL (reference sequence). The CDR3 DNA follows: TGTGCCAGCAGCCAAGGACAGACGAAAGTCCAAGAGACCCAGTACTTC. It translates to CASSQGQTKVQETQYF.

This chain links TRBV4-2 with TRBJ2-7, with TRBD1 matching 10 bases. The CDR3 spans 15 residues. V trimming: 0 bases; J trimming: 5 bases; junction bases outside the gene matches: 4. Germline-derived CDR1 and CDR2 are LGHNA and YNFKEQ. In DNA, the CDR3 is TGTGCCAGCAGCCAAGAAAAGGGGACAGGGGACGAGCAGTACTTC. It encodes CASSQEKGTGDEQYF.

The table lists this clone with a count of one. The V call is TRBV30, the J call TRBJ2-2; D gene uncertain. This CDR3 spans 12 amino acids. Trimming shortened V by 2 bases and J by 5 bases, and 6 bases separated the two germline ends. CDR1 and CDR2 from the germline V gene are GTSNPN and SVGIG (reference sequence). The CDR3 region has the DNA TGTGCCTGGAGTCCATTTACCGGGGAGCTGTTTTTT. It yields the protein CAWSPFTGELFF.

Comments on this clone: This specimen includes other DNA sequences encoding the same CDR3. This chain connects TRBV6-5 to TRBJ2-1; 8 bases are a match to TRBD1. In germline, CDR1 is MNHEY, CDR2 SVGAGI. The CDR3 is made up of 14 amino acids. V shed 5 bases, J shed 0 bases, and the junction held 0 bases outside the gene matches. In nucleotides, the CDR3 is TGTGCCAGCAGTACAGGGGGCTCCTACAATGAGCAGTTCTTC. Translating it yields CASSTGGSYNEQFF.